These 25 T cell receptor beta chains were sequenced from one sample in a study of shared clonotypes between healthy human individuals. The method was immunoSEQ multiplex PCR; TCRdb's version includes in-frame clones alone and lacks a portion of them. In the table there are roughly 2.6 million clones, approximately 92% of which are singletons. Sequencing was done on a sample of naive CD4+ T cells sorted from blood. Described subset: CD45RA+ positively selected. Receptors were obtained from a man aged 18 to 29 in good health.

The rearrangement joins TRBV19 to TRBJ1-1; a possible D gene is TRBD1 (5 bases). The CDR3 is 16 residues long. From germline, CDR1 is LNHDA and CDR2 SQIVND (reference sequence). V dropped 3 bases and J dropped 4 bases, with 18 bases sitting between them. In nucleotides, the CDR3 is TGTGCCAGTAGTATCGATGCAGGGCAGAGGGGCACTGAAGCTTTCTTT. It codes for CASSIDAGQRGTEAFF.

The V call is TRBV14, the J call TRBJ2-5; 9 nucleotides match TRBD2. The CDR3 has 19 amino acids. V was clipped by 0 bases and J by 3 bases; unmatched bases: 14. Germline V gene lookup returns CDR1 SGHDN and CDR2 FVKESK. The CDR3 spells CASSQDPPVGLALEETQYF. The CDR3 nucleotides read TGTGCCAGCAGCCAAGACCCCCCCGTCGGACTAGCGTTAGAAGAGACCCAGTACTTC.

V and J are TRBV9 and TRBJ2-2; a weak D match, TRBD2 (6 bases). This CDR3 is 17 amino acids long. Germline CDR1 is SGDLS and CDR2 is YYNGEE. V lost 0 bases and J lost 9, with 21 bases in between. CDR3 loop: CASSVVEGQGGRRELFF. The CDR3 DNA sequence: TGTGCCAGCAGCGTAGTGGAGGGTCAGGGCGGTCGCAGGGAGCTGTTTTTT.

Worth noting for this clone: The sample contains more than one DNA sequence encoding this CDR3. The chain has TRBV5-1 and TRBJ2-7; TRBD1 or TRBD2 may be the D gene (5 bases each). Germline assignment: CDR1 SGHRS and CDR2 YFSETQ. The CDR3 loop spans 12 amino acids. The V gene lost 10 bases and the J gene lost 2 bases, with 13 bases spanning the gap. The DNA for the CDR3 is TGCGCCTCCCGGGACGGGGCCTACGAGCAGTACTTC. Translating gives CASRDGAYEQYF.

On this clone: Other DNA sequences in the sample encode the same CDR3. This chain connects TRBV18 to TRBJ2-2; no definite D call. The CDR3 has 13 amino acids. V lost 3 bases, J lost 6 bases, and 8 bases lay in between. Germline CDR1 and CDR2: KGHSH and LQKENI. The CDR3 spells CASSPDLPGELFF. The CDR3 DNA follows: TGTGCCAGCTCACCGGACCTCCCCGGGGAGCTGTTTTTT.

V gene TRBV5-4 combines with J gene TRBJ2-1; the match to TRBD1 covers 10 bases. There are 15 residues in the CDR3. Losses at the gene ends were 3 bases for V and 8 bases for J; bases not matched to a gene: 8. From germline, CDR1 is SGHNT and CDR2 YYREEE (reference sequence). Here the CDR3 reads CASSSAGQGFYEQFF. CDR3 DNA: TGTGCCAGCAGCTCCGCGGGACAGGGGTTTTATGAGCAGTTCTTC.

V usage is TRBV9 and J usage is TRBJ2-7; 9 bases are shared with TRBD1. Trimming at V came to 4 bases and at J to 7 bases, leaving 9 bases not matched to a gene. The CDR3 is 14 residues long. Germline V gene data show CDR1 as SGDLS and CDR2 as YYNGEE. CDR3 coding DNA: TGTGCCAGCAGCTTGGGGGGACAGGGCTTTGAGCAGTACTTC. It is translated as CASSLGGQGFEQYF.

V usage is TRBV28 and J usage is TRBJ2-1; TRBD1 agrees at 7 bases. This CDR3 region has 15 residues. CDR1 and CDR2 from the germline V gene are MDHEN and SYDVKM. The J segment lost 2 bases and the V segment lost 6 bases, leaving 7 bases of the junction unmatched. The CDR3 sequence: CASRPTGVAYNEQFF. The CDR3 nucleotides read TGTGCCAGCAGACCAACAGGGGTGGCCTACAATGAGCAGTTCTTC.

V usage is TRBV30 and J usage is TRBJ2-7; D not certain. Germline V gene sequence: CDR1 GTSNPN, CDR2 SVGIG (reference sequence). This CDR3 has 13 amino acids. V was trimmed by 0 bases and J by 2 bases, leaving 8 bases between them. The CDR3 coding sequence is TGTGCCTGGAGTGTACAACGGACCTACGAGCAGTACTTC. Protein: CAWSVQRTYEQYF.

The chain carries TRBV7-2 and TRBJ1-5; D ambiguous. V dropped 6 bases and J dropped 2 bases, with 8 bases sitting between them. The CDR3 consists of 13 residues. Per the germline V gene, CDR1 is SGHTA and CDR2 is FQGNSA. The CDR3 DNA reads TGTGCCAGCAGTAGGGAAGGCAATCAGCCCCAGCATTTT. It specifies CASSREGNQPQHF.

This chain joins TRBV6-6 and TRBJ1-2; 7 bases match TRBD1. V lost 6 bases, J lost 4 bases, and 5 bases stayed unmatched. CDR1 and CDR2 from the germline V gene are MNHNY and SVGAGI (reference sequence). The CDR3 has 13 residues. The CDR3 reads CASSPAGGYGYTF. The CDR3 bases are TGTGCCAGCAGCCCAGCAGGGGGCTATGGCTACACCTTC.

CDR3 bases: TGTGCCAGCAGCTTAGCGGGAGGTTACACCGGGGAGCTGTTTTTT. Translating it yields CASSLAGGYTGELFF. The chain has TRBV2 and TRBJ2-2, with 10 bases lining up with TRBD2. Germline CDR1 is SNHLY and CDR2 is FYNNEI. The V segment lost 6 bases and the J segment 3 bases; nucleotides outside the gene matches: 4. CDR3 length equals 15 residues.

V gene TRBV6-1 combines with J gene TRBJ1-5; 7 nucleotides line up with TRBD1. V lost 2 bases and J lost 3; bases outside the gene matches: 10. The germline gives CDR1 MNHNS, CDR2 SASEGT. The CDR3 covers 17 residues. The CDR3 coding sequence is TGTGCCAGCAGTGAATTCTTAGGGACAGCTAACAATCAGCCCCAGCATTTT. This encodes CASSEFLGTANNQPQHF.

J is TRBJ2-3 and V is TRBV27; no definite D call. The V end was cut by 5 bases, the J end by 2 bases, with 14 bases between. The germline gives CDR1 MNHEY, CDR2 SMNVEV (reference sequence). CDR3 length: 15 amino acids. This chain's CDR3 is CASSHSTYFTDTQYF. The CDR3 DNA is TGTGCCAGCAGTCACTCGACTTATTTCACAGATACGCAGTATTTT.

A word on this clone: Other DNA sequences in this sample translate to the same CDR3. The V and J genes are TRBV5-1 and TRBJ2-2, with no clear D. Germline V gives CDR1 SGHRS, CDR2 YFSETQ. V shed 0 bases and J shed 2 bases, with 11 bases lying between them. CDR3 length: 16 residues. CDR3 loop: CASSLGGLPNTGELFF. CDR3 nucleotides: TGCGCCAGCAGCTTGGGGGGTTTACCAAACACCGGGGAGCTGTTTTTT. Full variable domain (outside the CDR3, taken from reference TRBV5-1 and TRBJ2-2): KAGVTQTPRYLIKTRGQQVTLSCSPISGHRSVSWYQQTPGQGLQFLFEYFSETQRNKGNFPGRFSGRQFSNSRSEMNVSTLELGDSALYLCASSLGGLPNTGELFFGEGSRLTVL.

The V call is TRBV6-6, the J call TRBJ2-5; weak D call: TRBD1 (6 bases). Germline V lookup: CDR1 MNHNY, CDR2 SVGAGI (reference sequence). This CDR3 contains 15 residues. The V end was cut by 5 bases, the J end by 5 bases, with 18 bases between. CDR3 residues: CASSQNPRGGETQYF. CDR3 in DNA: TGTGCCAGCAGTCAAAATCCCAGGGGTGGGGAGACCCAGTACTTC.

This CDR3 reads CASSPQAGSEKLFF. CDR3 in DNA: TGTGCCAGCTCACCGCAGGCAGGGAGCGAAAAACTGTTTTTT. V gene TRBV18 combines with J gene TRBJ1-4, with a weak D call TRBD1 (5 bases). Trimming cost V 3 bases and J 8 bases, with 13 bases left between them. In germline, CDR1 is KGHSH, CDR2 LQKENI. The CDR3 sequence is 14 residues long.

The chain combines TRBV13 with TRBJ2-3, with a tentative D call TRBD2 (5 bases). The V gene's germline CDR1 is PRHDT and CDR2 FYEKMQ (reference sequence). V was trimmed by 5 bases and J by 11 bases, leaving 14 bases between them. The CDR3 is made up of 12 amino acids. The CDR3 nucleotides read TGTGCCAGCAGCACTCGAGGGCTCAAGCAGTATTTT. It specifies CASSTRGLKQYF.

This clone was observed once. This chain links TRBV11-3 with TRBJ2-1; TRBD2 aligns across 15 bases. The CDR3 sequence is 20 residues long. After removal of 4 bases from V and 0 bases from J, the junction contained 10 bases not matched to a gene. Germline V gene data show CDR1 as SGHNT and CDR2 as YENEEA. CDR3 region: CASSSRTSGRARSSYNEQFF. The CDR3 bases are TGTGCCAGCAGCTCCCGGACTAGCGGGAGGGCTAGGAGCTCCTACAATGAGCAGTTCTTC.

The chain recombines TRBV12-5 with TRBJ1-1, with D unresolved. Germline CDR1 reads LGHNT; CDR2 reads FRNRAP. The ends were cut back, 1 base at V and 3 bases at J, with 9 bases in the middle. The CDR3 is 14 residues long. The CDR3 here is CASGLEGLDTEAFF. In DNA, the CDR3 is TGTGCTAGTGGTTTGGAGGGTTTGGACACTGAAGCTTTCTTT. Looking up the rest from reference TRBV12-5 and TRBJ1-1 gives the full variable domain: DARVTQTPRHKVTEMGQEVTMRCQPILGHNTVFWYRQTMMQGLELLAYFRNRAPLDDSGMPKDRFSAEMPDATLATLKIQPSEPRDSAVYFCASGLEGLDTEAFFGQGTRLTVV.

This chain uses TRBV4-1 with TRBJ1-4, with 7 positions matching TRBD1. This CDR3 contains 16 residues. The V gene's germline CDR1 is MGHRA and CDR2 YSYEKL. V dropped 4 bases and J dropped 0; count of bases not matched to a gene: 5. CDR3 sequence: CASSLGQAATNEKLFF. The CDR3 DNA is TGCGCCAGCAGCCTAGGACAGGCGGCAACTAATGAAAAACTGTTTTTT.

The V call is TRBV25-1, the J call TRBJ2-1, with D maybe TRBD1 (6 bases). The CDR3 spans 18 residues. Trimming took off 3 bases at V and 0 bases at J, with 18 bases between the two ends. Germline CDR1 and CDR2: MGHDK and SYGVNS. The CDR3 region has the DNA TGTGCCAGCAGTGAGGGGGCCCAGCTACTTTTCTCCTACAATGAGCAGTTCTTC. This codes for CASSEGAQLLFSYNEQFF.

This clone was found once. The CDR3, as DNA: TGTGCCAGCAGCTACGCCGGGACAGGGAACTATGGCTACACCTTC. Its translation: CASSYAGTGNYGYTF. V gene TRBV7-9 combines with J gene TRBJ1-2; 9 bases align to TRBD1. The CDR3 loop spans 15 amino acids. Germline CDR1 reads SEHNR; CDR2 reads FQNEAQ (reference sequence). V gave up 4 bases and J gave up 2 bases; unmatched junction bases: 5. Using reference TRBV7-9 and TRBJ1-2 for the parts outside the CDR3, the full variable domain is DTGVSQNPRHKITKRGQNVTFRCDPISEHNRLYWYRQTLGQGPEFLTYFQNEAQLEKSRLLSDRFSAERPKGSFSTLEIQRTEQGDSAMYLCASSYAGTGNYGYTFGSGTRLTVV.

The CDR3 region is CASSLDVGTQYF. The CDR3 DNA is TGTGCCAGCAGCTTAGATGTTGGGACCCAGTACTTC. The chain carries TRBV11-3 and TRBJ2-5; D gene uncertain. CDR1 and CDR2 from the germline V gene are SGHNT and YENEEA. Between the trimmed V and J ends, which lost 0 bases and 7 bases, there was a span of 6 bases. The CDR3 sequence is 12 residues long.

V and J are TRBV7-2 and TRBJ1-1; 8 nucleotides agree with TRBD1. Germline assignment: CDR1 SGHTA and CDR2 FQGNSA. This CDR3 comprises 15 residues. The ends lost 5 bases at V and 5 bases at J; junction bases unmatched: 10. CDR3 sequence: CASSPRQGSGTEAFF. The CDR3 DNA is TGTGCCAGCAGCCCTCGACAGGGGTCTGGGACTGAAGCTTTCTTT. The whole variable domain, remainder taken from reference TRBV7-2 and TRBJ1-1, is GAGVSQSPSNKVTEKGKDVELRCDPISGHTALYWYRQSLGQGLEFLIYFQGNSAPDKSGLPSDRFSAERTGGSVSTLTIQRTQQEDSAVYLCASSPRQGSGTEAFFGQGTRLTVV.